This T cell receptor (beta chain) was found in a study of blood T cell repertoires in COVID-19. TCRdb's table, derived via immunoSEQ multiplex PCR, lists solely in-frame clones and lacks some. The data hold 200,000 to 250,000 clones, with 80% to 90% observed a single time. V shed 3 bases, J shed 2 bases, and the junction held 6 bases outside the gene matches. The CDR3 is 16 amino acids. Germline CDR1 and CDR2: SGHDN and FVKESK. This clonotype originated in a woman older than 75 with active or convalescent COVID-19. Specimen: peripheral blood. The chain recombines TRBV14 with TRBJ2-3; 9 bases agree with TRBD2. The CDR3 loop reads CASSHFGLAHTDTQYF. The DNA for the CDR3 is TGTGCCAGCAGCCATTTTGGACTAGCGCACACAGATACGCAGTATTTT. Full variable domain (missing parts from reference TRBV14 and TRBJ2-3): EAGVTQFPSHSVIEKGQTVTLRCDPISGHDNLYWYRRVMGKEIKFLLHFVKESKQDESGMPNNRFLAERTGGTYSTLKVQPAELEDSGVYFCASSHFGLAHTDTQYFGPGTRLTVL.